This T cell receptor beta chain was captured by sequencing in a study of post-analysis software for immune sequencing data. On the study more broadly: Relapsing-remitting, secondary progressive and progressive-relapsing multiple sclerosis were all included among the disease courses.

Study findings and constraints: The F measure placed samples prepared in the same batch into strongly shared clusters. In patients, five or six TRBV segments were more frequent than in controls, with TRBV5-6, TRBV5-1 and TRBV20-1 among them. Significantly decreased normalized Chao1 diversity was recorded for multiple sclerosis patients relative to controls.

Notes on this clonotype: The target antigen is unknown.

Germline lookup yields CDR1 MGHDK and CDR2 SYGVNS. With 4 bases removed from V and 4 bases from J, the gap between germline ends came to 18 bases. The CDR3 is 16 amino acids. Carried by the TCR beta cDNA libraries were unique molecular identifiers. From the PCR reads, TCRdb called clonotypes with MiXCR, one entry per CDR3 protein. The sample includes a few hundred thousand distinct CDR3 sequences, roughly 30% of them seen just once. Sequenced sample: blood. This clonotype was sampled from a girl between 10 and 17 years old with multiple sclerosis. V usage is TRBV25-1 and J usage is TRBJ2-3; perhaps TRBD2 as D (5 bases). CDR3 coding DNA: TGTGCCAGCAGTGCCCCTCTGGGAGATGGAGCAGATACGCAGTATTTT. Translating it yields CASSAPLGDGADTQYF.